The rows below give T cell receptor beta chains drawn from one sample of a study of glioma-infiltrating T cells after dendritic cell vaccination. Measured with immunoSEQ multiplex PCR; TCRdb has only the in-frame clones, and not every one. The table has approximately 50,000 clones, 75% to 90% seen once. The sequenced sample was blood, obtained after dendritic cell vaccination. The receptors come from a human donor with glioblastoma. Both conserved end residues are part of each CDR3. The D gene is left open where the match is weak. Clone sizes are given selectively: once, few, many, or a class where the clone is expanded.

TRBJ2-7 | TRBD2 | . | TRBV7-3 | CASSPGGEAGDYEQYF | TGTGCCAGCAGCCCCGGGGGAGAGGCGGGGGACTACGAGCAGTACTTC
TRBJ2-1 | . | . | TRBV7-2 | CASSFSGMINNEQFF | TGTGCCAGCAGCTTTTCAGGGATGATAAACAATGAGCAGTTCTTC
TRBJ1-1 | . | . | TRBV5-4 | CASSLDRALKNTEAFF | TGTGCCAGCAGCTTGGACAGGGCCCTAAAGAACACTGAAGCTTTCTTT
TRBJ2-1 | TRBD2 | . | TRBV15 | CAITGLAGNNEQFF | TGTGCCATTACAGGACTAGCGGGTAACAATGAGCAGTTCTTC
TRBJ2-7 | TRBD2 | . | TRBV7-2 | CASSVSGTLYEQYF | TGTGCCAGCAGCGTTAGCGGGACACTCTACGAGCAGTACTTC
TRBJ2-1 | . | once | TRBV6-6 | CASSYSSPGGLNEQFF | TGTGCCAGCAGTTACTCGAGCCCCGGGGGACTCAATGAGCAGTTCTTC
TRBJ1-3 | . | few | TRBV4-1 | CASSLQTDGNTIYF | TGCGCCAGCAGCCTACAGACAGATGGAAACACCATATATTTT
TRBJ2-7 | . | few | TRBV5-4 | CASSLRGGRAFEQYF | TGTGCCAGCAGCTTAAGGGGAGGACGCGCTTTTGAGCAGTACTTC
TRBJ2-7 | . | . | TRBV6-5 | CASSPGGYEQYF | TGTGCCAGCAGCCCCGGAGGGTACGAGCAGTACTTC
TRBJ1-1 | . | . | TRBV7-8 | CASSYVAGVAFF | TGTGCCAGCAGCTACGTGGCAGGGGTGGCTTTCTTT
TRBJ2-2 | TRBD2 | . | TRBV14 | CASSQEAGLNTGELFF | TGTGCCAGCAGCCAAGAAGCGGGACTCAACACCGGGGAGCTGTTTTTT
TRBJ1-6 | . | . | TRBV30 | CARTDRGSSPLHF | TGTGCCCGCACCGACCGTGGGAGTTCACCCCTCCACTTT
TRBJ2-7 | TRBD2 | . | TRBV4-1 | CASSQGGTSGRNNEQYF | TGCGCCAGCAGCCAAGGCGGCACTAGCGGGAGGAATAACGAGCAGTACTTC
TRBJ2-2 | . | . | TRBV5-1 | CASNQGGNTGELFF | TGCGCCAGCAACCAGGGCGGGAACACCGGGGAGCTGTTTTTT
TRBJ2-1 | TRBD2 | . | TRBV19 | CASSRTTSGSTLNEQFF | TGTGCCAGTAGTAGAACGACTAGCGGGAGCACTTTAAATGAGCAGTTCTTC
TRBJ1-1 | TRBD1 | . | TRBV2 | CASSVSPGTGDEAFF | TGTGCCAGCAGTGTTAGTCCCGGGACAGGGGATGAAGCTTTCTTT
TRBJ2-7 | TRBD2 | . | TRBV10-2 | CASSGDYEQYF | TGCGCCAGCAGTGGGGACTATGAGCAGTACTTC
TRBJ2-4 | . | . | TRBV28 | CASSFRNIQYF | TGTGCCAGCAGTTTTCGGAACATTCAGTACTTC
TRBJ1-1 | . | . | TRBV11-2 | CASSSYRALEAFF | TGTGCCAGCAGCTCGTACAGGGCTCTCGAAGCTTTCTTT
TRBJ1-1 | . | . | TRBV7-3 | CASSSVNTEAFF | TGTGCCAGCTCTTCTGTGAACACTGAAGCTTTCTTT
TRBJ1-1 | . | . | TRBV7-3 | CASSLTVPPLGGEAFF | TGTGCCAGCAGCTTAACAGTTCCCCCCCTTGGCGGTGAAGCTTTCTTT
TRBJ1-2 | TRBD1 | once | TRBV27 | CASSFYRGTNYGYTF | TGTGCCAGCAGTTTCTACAGGGGAACTAACTATGGCTACACCTTC
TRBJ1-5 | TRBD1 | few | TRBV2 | CASSANPTGFGQPQHF | TGTGCCAGCAGTGCAAATCCGACAGGGTTCGGGCAGCCCCAGCATTTT
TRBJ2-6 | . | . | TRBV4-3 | CASSQVVGAGANVLTF | TGCGCCAGCAGCCAAGTAGTAGGGGCTGGGGCCAACGTCCTGACTTTC
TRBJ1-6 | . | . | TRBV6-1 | CASSDLVYNSPLHF | TGTGCCAGCAGCGACTTAGTTTATAATTCACCCCTCCACTTT
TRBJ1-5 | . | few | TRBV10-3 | CAMGTSQGQPQHF | TGTGCCATGGGGACTTCTCAAGGTCAGCCCCAGCATTTT
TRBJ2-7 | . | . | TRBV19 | CASSIQGPYEQYF | TGTGCCAGTAGTATACAGGGGCCCTACGAGCAGTACTTC
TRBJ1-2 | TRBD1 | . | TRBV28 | CASTGGRRGNYGYTF | TGTGCCAGCACAGGGGGGCGAAGGGGTAACTATGGCTACACCTTC
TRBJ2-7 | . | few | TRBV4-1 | CASSPIGVSYEQYF | TGCGCCAGCAGTCCAATCGGGGTCTCCTACGAGCAGTACTTC
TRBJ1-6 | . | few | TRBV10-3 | CAISAGLNNSPLHF | TGTGCCATCAGCGCCGGACTTAATAATTCACCCCTCCACTTT
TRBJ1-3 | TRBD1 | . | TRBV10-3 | CASQGESGNTIYF | TGTGCCAGCCAGGGGGAATCTGGAAACACCATATATTTT
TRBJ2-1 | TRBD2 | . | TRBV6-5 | CASSRAGGRGSEQFF | TGTGCCAGCAGTCGAGCGGGAGGGAGAGGGAGTGAGCAGTTCTTC
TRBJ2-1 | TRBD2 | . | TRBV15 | CATSREEEGGPDEQFF | TGTGCCACCAGCAGAGAAGAGGAGGGAGGGCCGGATGAGCAGTTCTTC
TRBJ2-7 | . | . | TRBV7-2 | CASSRDGAAYEQYF | TGTGCCAGCAGTCGAGATGGGGCAGCCTACGAGCAGTACTTC
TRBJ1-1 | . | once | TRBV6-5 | CASRFRPNTEAFF | TGTGCCAGCAGGTTCAGGCCGAACACTGAAGCTTTCTTT
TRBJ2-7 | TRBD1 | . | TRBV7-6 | CASQDRVSYEQYF | TGTGCCAGCCAGGACAGGGTCTCATACGAGCAGTACTTC
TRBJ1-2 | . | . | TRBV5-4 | CASSRPRGESNYGYTF | TGTGCCAGCAGCCGGCCCCGCGGGGAATCAAACTATGGCTACACCTTC
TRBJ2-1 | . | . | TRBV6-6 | CASSPRLVSDEQFF | TGTGCCAGCAGTCCCCGACTAGTATCGGATGAGCAGTTCTTC
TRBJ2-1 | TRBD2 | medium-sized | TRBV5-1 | CASSLQVSTSGANEQFF | TGCGCCAGCAGCTTGCAGGTTAGCACTAGCGGGGCCAATGAGCAGTTCTTC
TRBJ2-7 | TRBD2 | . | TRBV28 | CVVAGVFYEQYF | TGTGTCGTGGCGGGAGTCTTCTACGAGCAGTACTTC
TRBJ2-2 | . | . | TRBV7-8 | CASSLFNSRVANTGELFF | TGTGCCAGCAGCTTATTCAACTCGAGGGTCGCGAACACCGGGGAGCTGTTTTTT
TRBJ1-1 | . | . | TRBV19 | CASSISLNTEAFF | TGTGCCAGTAGTATATCTCTGAACACTGAAGCTTTCTTT
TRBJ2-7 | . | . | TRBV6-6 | CASSDTGGGYEQYF | TGTGCCAGCAGTGATACAGGGGGGGGCTACGAGCAGTACTTC
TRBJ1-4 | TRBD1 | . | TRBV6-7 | CASSYPTGPLQEKLFF | TGTGCCAGCAGTTACCCGACAGGGCCCCTTCAGGAAAAACTGTTTTTT
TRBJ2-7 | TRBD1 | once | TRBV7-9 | CASSLGQGVWEQYF | TGTGCCAGCAGCTTAGGACAGGGGGTGTGGGAGCAGTACTTC
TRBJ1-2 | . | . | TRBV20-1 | CSELYGYTF | TGCAGTGAACTGTATGGCTACACCTTC
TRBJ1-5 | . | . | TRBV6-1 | CASTPSDSNQPQHF | TGTGCCAGCACCCCCAGTGATAGCAATCAGCCCCAGCATTTT
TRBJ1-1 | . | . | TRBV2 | CASSADKGRAEAFF | TGTGCCAGCAGCGCGGACAAAGGTCGTGCTGAAGCTTTCTTT
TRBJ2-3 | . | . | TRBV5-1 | CASSFEQDTDTQYF | TGCGCCAGCAGCTTCGAACAAGACACAGATACGCAGTATTTT